This entry is about one TCR beta chain. The antigen is unknown. The repertoire was sequenced with immunoSEQ multiplex PCR; TCRdb's copy has only in-frame clones and lacks some. This sample carries some 17,000 clones, roughly 89% of them seen once, and the ten largest clones take about 2.3%. This specimen belongs to a study of chemoradiotherapy in HPV16-positive cancers. Overall study: Candidate HPV-specific T-cell clones and common TCR motifs came from functional assays in a couple of HPV16-positive patients.

Repertoires were sampled repeatedly during chemoradiotherapy. Broader study findings: Non-HPV-specific T cells did not expand in tumors during treatment, whereas candidate HPV-specific clones and E7-related motifs did. In HPV16-positive patients, HPV-responsive T-cell expansion tracked better recurrence-free survival.

This TCR was sampled from a human donor with HPV-associated anogenital cancer. Sample: blood, taken from a patient who underwent chemoradiotherapy.

As DNA, the CDR3 is TGCGCCAGCAGCACGAACAGGGACTACGAGCAGTACTTC. Protein product: CASSTNRDYEQYF. This chain uses TRBV10-2 with TRBJ2-7; tentatively, D is TRBD1 (6 bases). The CDR3 is 13 amino acids. The germline V gene encodes CDR1 WSHSY and CDR2 SAAADI. V lost 6 bases and J 3 bases, leaving 12 bases between the germline ends.